This T cell receptor beta chain was observed in a study of shared clonotypes between healthy human individuals. Libraries were prepared by immunoSEQ multiplex PCR; TCRdb keeps only in-frame clonotypes and omits some of them. This table holds about 2,500,000 clones, more than 80% found once. Subsets obtained from CD4+ cells comprised CD45RA+ naive and CD45RA-negative memory cells. The V gene end was trimmed by 4 bases and the J gene end by 3 bases; junction bases not matched to a gene: 14. This CDR3 region has 19 residues. Germline assignment: CDR1 KGHSH and CDR2 LQKENI. About this clone: The antigen is undetermined.

Findings of the study overall: The study found roughly 5% of naive CD4 clonotypes shared across a few donors.

This chain joins TRBV18 and TRBJ2-7; TRBD2 agrees at 14 bases. The source of this sequence is a young man in good health. The source material was naive CD4+ T cells sorted from blood. Subset defined: CD45RA+ positively selected. DNA of the CDR3: TGTGCCAGCTCACGCCAGATAGGGACTAGCGGGGGCCATATCTACGAGCAGTACTTC. It translates to CASSRQIGTSGGHIYEQYF.